A selection of T cell receptor beta chains follows, all from one sample in a study of blood T cell repertoires in COVID-19. The method was immunoSEQ multiplex PCR; TCRdb's version includes in-frame clones alone and lacks a portion of them. The table has approximately 330,000 clones, roughly 87% seen once; the top ten hold around 9.9%. The sequenced material came from peripheral blood. The receptors here all came from a man aged 30 to 45 with COVID-19, enrolled during active disease. The CDR3 runs from the conserved cysteine through the conserved F or W. A D gene is named only where the DNA matches it firmly. Clone size is stated in some rows and not others, as once, few, many or a class when expanded.

d_call	clone_size	v_call	cdr3_aa
-	-	TRBV3-1/TRBV3-2	CASSQDSRLDTQYF
-	-	TRBV5-1	CASRRTGLRWDEQYF
TRBD2	-	TRBV5-6	CASSPSGRITDTQYF
TRBD1	once	TRBV6-5	CASTSGQGRNEQFF
TRBD1	-	TRBV7-9	CASSSTPGQGSKGETQYF
TRBD1	-	TRBV28	CASSWVFLLGQGNGQPQHF
TRBD2	-	TRBV6-6	CASSYFSGGAEQYF
TRBD1	-	TRBV7-2	CASSNGQVQAGNTIYF
-	-	TRBV4-3	CASSPLQGHGEKLFF
-	-	TRBV30	CAWSPGANTEAFF
TRBD2	-	TRBV19	CASSIELAGGRETQYF
TRBD1	-	TRBV13	CASSYTGTGRNIQYF
-	-	TRBV5-1	CASSAGVLMNTEAFF
-	-	TRBV6-4	CASSDSTPRPHYEQYF
-	-	TRBV2	CASRVDSDDQPQHF
-	-	TRBV15	CATSRDRGTAYEQYF
-	-	TRBV20-1	CSARDLGHYTF
TRBD2	-	TRBV5-6	CASSIRVTSRGTDTQYF
TRBD2	-	TRBV7-3	CASSPGGSGELFF
TRBD2	-	TRBV6-2/TRBV6-3	CASSYHPTSDPYNEQFF
TRBD1	-	TRBV7-2	CASSSRGQTEAFF
-	-	TRBV6-5	CASSYSRHPTYEQYF
-	-	TRBV7-2	CASSLFFSDEAFF
-	-	TRBV5-1	CASSAANRQLYPDEKLFF
TRBD2	-	TRBV4-2	CASSPSLAGVEETQYF
-	-	TRBV18	CASSSEYEQYF
TRBD1	-	TRBV5-4	CASSSSPGTGDRKNYGYTF
-	-	TRBV6-5	CASSYFGHLNTEAFF
-	-	TRBV6-2/TRBV6-3	CASSYDSDSLIQYF
-	-	TRBV11-2	CASSFQYTGELFF
TRBD2	-	TRBV6-2/TRBV6-3	CASSLPLAGGQTTQYF
-	-	TRBV20-1	CSASVAAKGPDTQYF
-	-	TRBV7-3	CASSPRDKLGGSTDTQYF
-	-	TRBV4-3	CASSQAVAGNPDTQYF
-	-	TRBV19	CASSIGGGSLSSYNEQFF
-	-	TRBV5-4	CASSLDSRETQYF
-	-	TRBV19	CASSIWGLLNQPQHF